The 28 T cell receptor beta chains below all came from one sample that was sequenced in a study of blood T cell repertoires in COVID-19. The protocol was immunoSEQ multiplex PCR, while the TCRdb copy is restricted to in-frame clones and leaves out a portion. The table includes 270,000 or so clones, 70% to 90% detected once. The sequencing sample was made of PBMCs or T cells enriched from blood (not recorded which). The receptor source for this set is a woman between 40 and 50 years old with acute COVID-19.

This clone was detected only once. V and J are TRBV7-9 and TRBJ2-3, with 10 bases aligning to TRBD2. The germline gives CDR1 SEHNR, CDR2 FQNEAQ (reference sequence). The CDR3 extends over 15 amino acids. The trim removed 5 bases at V and 2 bases at J, leaving 4 bases unmatched. The CDR3 loop reads CASSPGTSATDTQYF. CDR3 bases: TGTGCCAGCAGCCCGGGGACTAGCGCCACAGATACGCAGTATTTT.

This sequence joins TRBV30 and TRBJ1-1; unclear D gene. Germline V gene sequence: CDR1 GTSNPN, CDR2 SVGIG (reference sequence). Trimming removed 5 bases at V and 1 base at J, with 11 bases between. CDR3 size: 13 residues. CDR3 sequence: CAWALVANTEAFF. Written as DNA, the CDR3 is TGTGCCTGGGCCTTGGTAGCGAACACTGAAGCTTTCTTT. Full variable domain (outside the CDR3, taken from reference TRBV30 and TRBJ1-1): SQTIHQWPATLVQPVGSPLSLECTVEGTSNPNLYWYRQAAGRGLQLLFYSVGIGQISSEVPQNLSASRPQDRQFILSSKKLLLSDSGFYLCAWALVANTEAFFGQGTRLTVV.

The chain has TRBV11-2 and TRBJ1-4; TRBD1 matches at 7 bases. CDR3 length equals 17 residues. Germline CDR1 and CDR2: SGHAT and FQNNGV. V gave up 0 bases and J gave up 6 bases; unmatched junction bases: 10. CDR3 sequence (DNA): TGTGCCAGCAGCTTAGATATGAGAGGGGGCGCGGATGAAAAACTGTTTTTT. Translation: CASSLDMRGGADEKLFF.

This clone has a handful of counts. This chain links TRBV3-1 (or the pseudogene TRBV3-2) with TRBJ1-1, with 9 bases lining up with TRBD1. CDR1 and CDR2 from the germline V gene are LGHDT and YNNKEL (reference sequence). With 0 bases clipped from V and 10 bases from J, the junction kept 6 bases outside the gene matches. CDR3 size: 14 residues. For the CDR3, the DNA is TGTGCCAGCAGCCAAGATCCGGGACAGGGAACAGCTTTCTTT. It translates to CASSQDPGQGTAFF.

The V and J genes are TRBV5-1 and TRBJ1-1, with D perhaps TRBD1 (6 bases). V was cut by 4 bases and J by 1 base, with 11 bases left in between. Germline V CDR1 and CDR2: SGHRS, YFSETQ. CDR3 length equals 14 residues. The CDR3 protein is CASSQGTSNTEAFF. CDR3 sequence (DNA): TGCGCCAGCAGCCAGGGGACGTCGAACACTGAAGCTTTCTTT.

The rearrangement joins TRBV5-1 to TRBJ2-3, with D maybe TRBD2 (6 bases). The germline V and J ends were trimmed by 1 base and 1 base, with 7 bases remaining between them. Germline CDR1 reads SGHRS; CDR2 reads YFSETQ. The CDR3 runs to 14 residues. The CDR3, as DNA: TGCGCCAGCAGCTTGTGGGGGGGCACAGATACGCAGTATTTT. As protein: CASSLWGGTDTQYF. The full variable domain, completed using reference TRBV5-1 and TRBJ2-3, is KAGVTQTPRYLIKTRGQQVTLSCSPISGHRSVSWYQQTPGQGLQFLFEYFSETQRNKGNFPGRFSGRQFSNSRSEMNVSTLELGDSALYLCASSLWGGTDTQYFGPGTRLTVL.

This sequence joins TRBV6-2 or TRBV6-3 and TRBJ1-1; perhaps TRBD1 as D (6 bases). The CDR3 covers 15 residues. The germline V gene has CDR1 MNHEY and CDR2 SVGEGT. V lost 0 bases to trimming and J lost 3 bases, with 11 bases between them. Written as DNA, the CDR3 is TGTGCCAGCAGTTACTCCCCAACAGGGTACACTGAAGCTTTCTTT. Residues: CASSYSPTGYTEAFF.

The V gene is TRBV28, the J gene TRBJ1-2; the D gene is possibly TRBD1 (5 bases). With 10 bases removed from V and 7 bases from J, the gap between germline ends came to 25 bases. Germline values: CDR1 MDHEN, CDR2 SYDVKM. This CDR3 has 15 amino acids. Here the CDR3 DNA reads TGTGCCATAACTCAGGGCCAGGGTACCTTCGGTGGCTACACCTTC. Translating gives CAITQGQGTFGGYTF.

V usage is TRBV7-9 and J usage is TRBJ1-1; D not certain. V dropped 6 bases and J dropped 5 bases, with 19 bases sitting between them. CDR3 length: 15 amino acids. Germline lookup yields CDR1 SEHNR and CDR2 FQNEAQ (reference sequence). The CDR3 protein is CASSHFPPPGTEAFF. The CDR3 region has the DNA TGTGCCAGCAGTCATTTCCCCCCACCCGGGACTGAAGCTTTCTTT. Using reference TRBV7-9 and TRBJ1-1 for the parts outside the CDR3, the full variable domain is DTGVSQNPRHKITKRGQNVTFRCDPISEHNRLYWYRQTLGQGPEFLTYFQNEAQLEKSRLLSDRFSAERPKGSFSTLEIQRTEQGDSAMYLCASSHFPPPGTEAFFGQGTRLTVV.

This rearrangement joins TRBV5-4 to TRBJ2-3; 14 bases are shared with TRBD2. J gave up 8 bases and V 4 bases, and 9 bases lay outside the gene matches. The V gene's germline CDR1 is SGHNT and CDR2 YYREEE (reference sequence). The CDR3 is 16 amino acids. CDR3 in amino acids: CASSPGTSGSTVTQYF. CDR3 nucleotides: TGTGCCAGCAGCCCCGGGACTAGCGGGAGTACGGTTACGCAGTATTTT.

The chain uses TRBV2 and TRBJ1-2; TRBD1 aligns across 11 bases. The length of the CDR3 is 14 residues. V was pared by 5 bases and J by 3 bases, with 2 bases of the junction left unmatched. Germline V gene lookup returns CDR1 SNHLY and CDR2 FYNNEI. CDR3 loop: CASSWDRGDYGYTF. CDR3 nucleotide sequence: TGTGCCAGCAGTTGGGACAGGGGGGACTATGGCTACACCTTC.

The gene calls are TRBV6-5 and TRBJ1-2; D is possibly TRBD1 (6 bases). CDR3 size: 13 residues. CDR1 is MNHEY and CDR2 is SVGAGI in the germline V gene. The V and J ends lost 6 bases and 2 bases respectively, with 10 bases between them. The CDR3 is CASRDDRNYGYTF. For the CDR3, the DNA is TGTGCCAGCAGAGATGACAGGAACTATGGCTACACCTTC.

The rearrangement joins TRBV19 to TRBJ2-3; 14 bases line up with TRBD2. CDR3 length: 16 amino acids. The germline V gene encodes CDR1 LNHDA and CDR2 SQIVND (reference sequence). V was clipped by 6 bases and J by 5 bases; unmatched bases: 7. CDR3 protein: CASSRGLAGGLDTQYF. Written as DNA, the CDR3 is TGTGCCAGTAGCCGCGGACTAGCGGGAGGTCTAGATACGCAGTATTTT.

This clone turned up a few times. The rearrangement links TRBV19 to TRBJ1-5; tentative D call: TRBD1 (6 bases). The CDR3 sequence is 15 residues long. With 3 bases removed from V and 4 bases from J, the gap between germline ends came to 13 bases. Per the germline V gene, CDR1 is LNHDA and CDR2 is SQIVND (reference sequence). CDR3 protein: CASSMKRQANQPQHF. For the CDR3, the DNA is TGTGCCAGTAGTATGAAGCGACAGGCAAATCAGCCCCAGCATTTT. The full variable domain, with the rest looked up from reference TRBV19 and TRBJ1-5, is DGGITQSPKYLFRKEGQNVTLSCEQNLNHDAMYWYRQDPGQGLRLIYYSQIVNDFQKGDIAEGYSVSREKKESFPLTVTSAQKNPTAFYLCASSMKRQANQPQHFGDGTRLSIL.

The chain links TRBV30 to TRBJ1-1, with TRBD1 as a possible D gene (6 bases). Trimming stripped 2 bases from V and 12 bases from J, with 13 bases between. The CDR3 runs 11 residues. In germline, CDR1 is GTSNPN, CDR2 SVGIG (reference sequence). CDR3 DNA: TGTGCCTGGAGTACCGGGACAACGACTTTCTTT. Translating it yields CAWSTGTTTFF.

The chain combines TRBV7-9 with TRBJ1-2; D is perhaps TRBD1 (5 bases). Germline assignment: CDR1 SEHNR and CDR2 FQNEAQ (reference sequence). CDR3 size: 14 residues. V was cut by 0 bases and J by 3 bases, with 8 bases left in between. The CDR3 here is CASSLAGDYYGYTF. CDR3 bases: TGTGCCAGCAGCTTAGCAGGGGACTACTATGGCTACACCTTC.

This chain joins TRBV19 and TRBJ2-5; D may be TRBD2 (6 bases). The CDR3 loop spans 14 amino acids. Germline V gene lookup returns CDR1 LNHDA and CDR2 SQIVND (reference sequence). The V end was cut by 3 bases, the J end by 5 bases, with 13 bases between. The CDR3 DNA sequence: TGTGCCAGTAGTATCAGGCTGGCGGGGGAGACCCAGTACTTC. Translation: CASSIRLAGETQYF.

This chain joins TRBV9 and TRBJ2-7, with 10 bases matching TRBD2. Germline V gives CDR1 SGDLS, CDR2 YYNGEE. The V and J ends lost 3 bases and 2 bases, in that order; junction bases with no gene match: 5. The CDR3 consists of 15 residues. The CDR3 region has the DNA TGTGCCAGCAGCGGAGCGGGAGGGCCCCCCTACGAGCAGTACTTC. Translation: CASSGAGGPPYEQYF.

The chain is built from TRBV29-1 and TRBJ1-5; 8 nucleotides line up with TRBD1. V was clipped by 5 bases and J by 4 bases; unmatched bases: 16. Germline V gene data show CDR1 as SQVTM and CDR2 as ANQGSEA. The CDR3 totals 17 residues. The CDR3 DNA is TGCAGCGTTCTTCTCGGGACAGGCCACAGGATGAATCAGCCCCAGCATTTT. This encodes CSVLLGTGHRMNQPQHF.

The chain uses TRBV9 and TRBJ1-6, with TRBD1 matching 7 bases. Germline trimming cut 2 bases from V and 7 bases from J; bases unmatched to any gene: 3. There are 14 residues in the CDR3. Per germline, CDR1 SGDLS and CDR2 YYNGEE. CDR3 loop: CASSVGTVNSPLHF. For the CDR3, the DNA is TGTGCCAGCAGCGTGGGGACAGTGAATTCACCCCTCCACTTT.

The chain recombines TRBV28 with TRBJ2-7, with 7 nucleotides matching TRBD2. CDR1 and CDR2 from the germline V gene are MDHEN and SYDVKM. V shed 5 bases and J 4 bases; nucleotides not matched to a gene: 14. The CDR3 has 16 residues. CDR3: CASSPSLAGAYYEQYF. CDR3 sequence (DNA): TGTGCCAGCAGTCCGTCTCTTGCGGGAGCCTATTACGAGCAGTACTTC. Full variable domain (remainder filled in from reference TRBV28 and TRBJ2-7): DVKVTQSSRYLVKRTGEKVFLECVQDMDHENMFWYRQDPGLGLRLIYFSYDVKMKEKGDIPEGYSVSREKKERFSLILESASTNQTSMYLCASSPSLAGAYYEQYFGPGTRLTVT.

The chain employs TRBV7-9 and TRBJ2-7; 12 positions match TRBD2. Losses at the gene ends were 4 bases for V and 5 bases for J; bases not matched to a gene: 6. Germline CDR1 SEHNR, CDR2 FQNEAQ (reference sequence). The CDR3 is made up of 15 amino acids. This chain's CDR3 is CASSSTTSGSHEQYV. The DNA for the CDR3 is TGTGCCAGCAGCTCTACGACTAGCGGGAGCCACGAGCAGTACGTC.

CDR3: CASSLKPGLAYEQYF. DNA for the CDR3: TGTGCCAGCAGCTTAAAACCGGGACTAGCCTACGAGCAGTACTTC. This chain joins TRBV5-8 and TRBJ2-7, with 8 nucleotides matching TRBD2. This CDR3 comprises 15 residues. Per the germline V gene, CDR1 is SGHTS and CDR2 is YDEGEE. V shed 2 bases and J 2 bases; nucleotides not matched to a gene: 6.

The V and J genes are TRBV19 and TRBJ1-2; weak D call: TRBD1 (6 bases). Per the germline V gene, CDR1 is LNHDA and CDR2 is SQIVND (reference sequence). The V and J ends lost 10 bases and 4 bases respectively, with 16 bases between them. The CDR3 runs to 13 residues. The chain's CDR3 is CATSRGAGYGYTF. The DNA of the CDR3 is TGTGCCACCTCCCGGGGGGCTGGCTATGGCTACACCTTC.

The CDR3 DNA is TGTGCCAGCAGGGACACAGGGGTCACCGGGGAGCTGTTTTTT. It is translated as CASRDTGVTGELFF. The chain links TRBV2 to TRBJ2-2, with TRBD1 matching 7 bases. Germline trimming cut 6 bases from V and 4 bases from J; bases unmatched to any gene: 5. Germline CDR1 and CDR2: SNHLY and FYNNEI. The CDR3 covers 14 residues. The full variable domain, completed using reference TRBV2 and TRBJ2-2, is EPEVTQTPSHQVTQMGQEVILRCVPISNHLYFYWYRQILGQKVEFLVSFYNNEISEKSEIFDDQFSVERPDGSNFTLKIRSTKLEDSAMYFCASRDTGVTGELFFGEGSRLTVL.

The chain joins TRBV4-2 to TRBJ1-6, with 7 positions matching TRBD1. This CDR3 is 14 amino acids long. Germline CDR1 reads LGHNA; CDR2 reads YNFKEQ. With V trimmed by 1 base and J by 12 bases, 6 bases remained unmatched. The CDR3 sequence is CASSQAGTAVPLHF. The CDR3 nucleotides read TGTGCCAGCAGCCAAGCCGGGACAGCGGTACCCCTCCACTTT.

V gene TRBV18 combines with J gene TRBJ1-4; 7 bases fit TRBD1. Germline V CDR1 and CDR2: KGHSH, LQKENI. The CDR3 runs to 13 residues. V was pared by 2 bases and J by 13 bases, with 7 bases of the junction left unmatched. The CDR3 DNA sequence: TGTGCCAGCTCACCATACGGACAGGAGAGACTGTTTTTT. This sequence encodes CASSPYGQERLFF.

With respect to this clone: Germline is not matched at one junction end, which may reflect a read error. CDR3 loop: CASSRDRVSNTGELFF. The CDR3, as DNA: TGTGCTAGCAGCCGGGACAGGGTTTCGAACACCGGGGAGCTGTTTTTT. V gene TRBV7-7 combines with J gene TRBJ2-2, with 9 bases fitting TRBD1. The CDR3 covers 16 residues. In germline, CDR1 is SSHAT, CDR2 FNYEAQ (reference sequence).